The present T cell receptor beta chain was sequenced within a study of molecular identifiers for immune sequencing clone quantification. TCRdb reprocessed the PCR reads via MiXCR and lists one record per CDR3 protein. The sample lists some 12,000 distinct CDR3 sequences; 16% were seen once. The table lists this clonotype with a few counts. In germline, CDR1 is SEHNR, CDR2 FQNEAQ (reference sequence). This CDR3 has 20 amino acids. Trimming took 3 bases from V and 6 from J; bases not matched to a gene: 22. The J gene is TRBJ1-5, the V gene TRBV7-9; 8 bases agree with TRBD1. The TCR originated in a human donor in good health. Some libraries in this study had Jurkat cell RNA spiked in. The source material was naive CD8+ T cells from blood, with Jurkat cell RNA spiked in. Subset meaning: FACS-sorted CD8+CD4-CCR7+CD45RA+ naive T cells. CDR3 sequence (DNA): TGTGCCAGCAGCTTTGATCAGGGTACCTCCAGGGGGCGCGGGACTCAGCCCCAGCATTTT. The encoded protein is CASSFDQGTSRGRGTQPQHF.